These 13 T cell receptor beta chains were all obtained from the same sample, sequenced in a study of cytomegalovirus exposure and HLA in healthy donors. Profiled with immunoSEQ multiplex PCR; TCRdb holds only in-frame clones, not every one. The sample yields almost 65,000 clones, roughly 91% seen once. Sequenced: PBMCs. These TCRs come from a woman aged 18-29 years in good health and CMV-seronegative.

This chain uses TRBV7-3 with TRBJ1-1, with 7 bases lining up with TRBD1. Germline-derived CDR1 and CDR2 are SGHTA and FQGTGA. The J segment lost 4 bases and the V segment lost 5 bases, leaving 4 bases of the junction unmatched. This CDR3 has 13 amino acids. This CDR3 reads CASSPPGGTEAFF. The CDR3 DNA follows: TGTGCCAGCAGCCCGCCAGGGGGCACTGAAGCTTTCTTT.

Written as DNA, the CDR3 is TGCGCCAGCAGCCACGGACAGGGGGCGACCGGGGAGCTGTTTTTT. Translated: CASSHGQGATGELFF. The rearrangement joins TRBV5-1 to TRBJ2-2; 11 bases fit TRBD1. J lost 5 bases, V lost 4 bases, and 4 bases had no gene match. Germline V lookup: CDR1 SGHRS, CDR2 YFSETQ. CDR3 size: 15 residues.

The gene calls are TRBV12-5 and TRBJ2-5; TRBD2 matches at 7 bases. This CDR3 comprises 15 residues. V shed 1 base and J 2 bases; nucleotides not matched to a gene: 4. Germline lookup yields CDR1 LGHNT and CDR2 FRNRAP. The DNA for the CDR3 is TGTGCTAGTGGTTTGGCGGGGGGTATGCAAGAGACCCAGTACTTC. Amino acid sequence: CASGLAGGMQETQYF.

This chain uses TRBV13 with TRBJ1-5, with 10 bases fitting TRBD1. The germline V gene encodes CDR1 PRHDT and CDR2 FYEKMQ (reference sequence). J lost 2 bases, V lost 3 bases, and 4 bases had no gene match. CDR3 length: 16 residues. CDR3 residues: CASSFGQGVGNQPQHF. CDR3 DNA sequence: TGTGCCAGCAGCTTCGGACAGGGGGTAGGCAATCAGCCCCAGCATTTT.

The chain recombines TRBV30 with TRBJ1-2; D not certain. CDR1 is GTSNPN and CDR2 is SVGIG in the germline V gene (reference sequence). There are 14 residues in the CDR3. Trimming cost V 1 base and J 8 bases, with 17 bases left between them. The CDR3 here is CAWSALAGKGGYTF. The DNA for the CDR3 is TGTGCCTGGAGTGCCCTAGCGGGGAAGGGAGGCTACACCTTC.

This chain joins TRBV5-1 and TRBJ2-1; no firm D call. The CDR3 totals 13 residues. V dropped 4 bases and J dropped 4 bases, with 9 bases sitting between them. Germline loops: CDR1 SGHRS, CDR2 YFSETQ. This CDR3 reads CASSPLSYNEQFF. The CDR3 region has the DNA TGCGCCAGCAGCCCCCTCTCTTACAATGAGCAGTTCTTC.

The chain recombines TRBV21-1 with TRBJ2-5; TRBD1 reflects the table's D call only, with no check against the DNA. TRBV21-1 is assigned pseudogene status. This CDR3 comprises 15 residues. The CDR3 bases are TGTGCCAGCAGCAAATACAGACAGGACCGGGAGACCCAGTACTTC. This gives the protein CASSKYRQDRETQYF.

The V and J genes are TRBV19 and TRBJ1-5; 8 nucleotides agree with TRBD1. J lost 6 bases, V lost 8 bases, and 6 bases had no gene match. The CDR3 is 13 residues long. Germline V gene lookup returns CDR1 LNHDA and CDR2 SQIVND (reference sequence). The CDR3 reads CASRDRGVQPQHF. In nucleotides, the CDR3 is TGTGCCAGTCGAGACAGGGGTGTTCAGCCCCAGCATTTT.

The chain joins TRBV13 to TRBJ2-3; 7 bases match TRBD1. Trimming took 5 bases from V and 1 from J; bases not matched to a gene: 6. Germline lookup yields CDR1 PRHDT and CDR2 FYEKMQ (reference sequence). The length of the CDR3 is 15 residues. CDR3 loop: CASSPRGLGTDTQYF. For the CDR3, the DNA is TGTGCCAGCAGCCCCAGGGGGTTAGGCACAGATACGCAGTATTTT.

The chain uses TRBV6-5 and TRBJ2-4; D not certain. Germline-derived CDR1 and CDR2 are MNHEY and SVGAGI. This CDR3 contains 11 residues. Trimming left V 6 bases short and J 3 bases short, with 3 bases between. The CDR3 DNA reads as TGTGCCAGCAGACTCAAAAACATTCAGTACTTC. Encoded protein: CASRLKNIQYF.

This chain connects TRBV7-9 to TRBJ2-5, with TRBD2 matching over 10 bases. This CDR3 spans 19 amino acids. Germline-derived CDR1 and CDR2 are SEHNR and FQNEAQ (reference sequence). Trimming took 4 bases from V and 5 from J; bases not matched to a gene: 19. CDR3 amino acids: CASSSTPGTELAGWETQYF. CDR3 bases: TGTGCCAGCAGCTCTACCCCCGGGACTGAACTAGCGGGGTGGGAGACCCAGTACTTC. Full variable domain (outside the CDR3, taken from reference TRBV7-9 and TRBJ2-5): DTGVSQNPRHKITKRGQNVTFRCDPISEHNRLYWYRQTLGQGPEFLTYFQNEAQLEKSRLLSDRFSAERPKGSFSTLEIQRTEQGDSAMYLCASSSTPGTELAGWETQYFGPGTRLLVL.

The chain uses TRBV6-6 and TRBJ2-1; 8 bases match TRBD1. Germline loops: CDR1 MNHNY, CDR2 SVGAGI (reference sequence). Losses at the gene ends were 6 bases for V and 11 bases for J; bases not matched to a gene: 12. The CDR3 is made up of 14 amino acids. The CDR3 spells CASRKDRVILQQFF. The CDR3 nucleotides are TGTGCCAGCAGGAAGGACAGGGTGATCTTGCAGCAGTTCTTC.

CDR3 region: CASSAASGEETQYF. The CDR3 bases are TGTGCCAGCAGCGCCGCTAGCGGGGAAGAGACCCAGTACTTC. The genes are TRBV9 and TRBJ2-5; the match to TRBD2 covers 9 bases. V trimming: 3 bases; J trimming: 3 bases; junction bases outside the gene matches: 3. Per the germline V gene, CDR1 is SGDLS and CDR2 is YYNGEE. CDR3 length equals 14 residues.